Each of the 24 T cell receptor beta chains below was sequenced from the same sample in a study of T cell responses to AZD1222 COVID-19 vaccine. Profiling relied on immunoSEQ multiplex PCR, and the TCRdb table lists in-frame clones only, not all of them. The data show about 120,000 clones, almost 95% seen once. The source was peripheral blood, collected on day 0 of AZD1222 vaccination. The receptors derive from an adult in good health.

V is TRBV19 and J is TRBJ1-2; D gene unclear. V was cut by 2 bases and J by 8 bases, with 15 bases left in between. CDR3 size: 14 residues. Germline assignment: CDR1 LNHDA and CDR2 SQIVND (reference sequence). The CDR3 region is CASSIRPESPGYTF. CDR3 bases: TGTGCCAGTAGTATACGCCCCGAGTCGCCAGGCTACACCTTC.

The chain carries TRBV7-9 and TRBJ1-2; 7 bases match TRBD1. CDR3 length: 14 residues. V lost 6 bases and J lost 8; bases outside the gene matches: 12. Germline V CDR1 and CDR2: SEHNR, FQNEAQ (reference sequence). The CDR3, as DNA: TGTGCCAGCAGAGCCGACAGGGCGGGGGAGGGCTACACCTTC. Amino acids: CASRADRAGEGYTF.

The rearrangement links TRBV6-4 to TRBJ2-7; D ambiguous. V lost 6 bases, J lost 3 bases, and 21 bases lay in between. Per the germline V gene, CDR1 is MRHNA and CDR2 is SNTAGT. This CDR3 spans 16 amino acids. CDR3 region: CASSSPQRRWGYEQYV. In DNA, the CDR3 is TGTGCCAGCAGCTCGCCCCAGCGTCGCTGGGGCTACGAGCAGTACGTC.

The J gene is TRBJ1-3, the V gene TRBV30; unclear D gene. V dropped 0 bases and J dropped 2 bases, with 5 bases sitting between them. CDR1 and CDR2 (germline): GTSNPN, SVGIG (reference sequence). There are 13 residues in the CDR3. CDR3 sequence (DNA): TGTGCCTGGAGTGTACTGACTGGAAACACCATATATTTT. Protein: CAWSVLTGNTIYF.

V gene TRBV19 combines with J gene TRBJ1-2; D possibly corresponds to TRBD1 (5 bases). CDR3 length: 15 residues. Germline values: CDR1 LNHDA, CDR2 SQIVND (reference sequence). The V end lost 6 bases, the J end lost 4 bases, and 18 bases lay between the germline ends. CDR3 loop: CASSNRGWGGYGYTF. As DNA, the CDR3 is TGTGCCAGTAGCAACCGGGGCTGGGGAGGCTATGGCTACACCTTC.

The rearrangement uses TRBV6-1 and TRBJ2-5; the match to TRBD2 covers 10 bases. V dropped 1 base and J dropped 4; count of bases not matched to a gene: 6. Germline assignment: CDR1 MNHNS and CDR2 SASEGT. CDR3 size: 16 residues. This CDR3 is CASSEGASGGGETQYF. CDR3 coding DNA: TGTGCCAGCAGTGAAGGGGCTAGCGGGGGTGGAGAGACCCAGTACTTC.

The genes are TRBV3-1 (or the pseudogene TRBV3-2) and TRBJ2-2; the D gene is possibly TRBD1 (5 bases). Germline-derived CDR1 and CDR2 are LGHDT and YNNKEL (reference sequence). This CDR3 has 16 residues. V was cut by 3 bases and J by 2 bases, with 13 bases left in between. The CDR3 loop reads CASSQQGTVNTGELFF. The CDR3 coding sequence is TGTGCCAGCAGCCAGCAGGGTACCGTAAACACCGGGGAGCTGTTTTTT.

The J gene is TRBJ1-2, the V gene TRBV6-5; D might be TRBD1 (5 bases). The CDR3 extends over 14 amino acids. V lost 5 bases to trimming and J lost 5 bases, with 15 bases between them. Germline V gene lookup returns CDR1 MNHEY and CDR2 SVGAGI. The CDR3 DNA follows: TGTGCCAGCAGTCGGGGGGGAGGTTATTATGGCTACACCTTC. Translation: CASSRGGGYYGYTF.

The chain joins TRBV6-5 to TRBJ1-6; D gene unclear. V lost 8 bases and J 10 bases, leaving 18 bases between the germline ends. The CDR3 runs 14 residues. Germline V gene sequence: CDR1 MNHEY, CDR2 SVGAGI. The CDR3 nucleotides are TGTGCCAGCGGGCGGGTCCTCTTTGGGTCACCCCTCCACTTT. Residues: CASGRVLFGSPLHF.

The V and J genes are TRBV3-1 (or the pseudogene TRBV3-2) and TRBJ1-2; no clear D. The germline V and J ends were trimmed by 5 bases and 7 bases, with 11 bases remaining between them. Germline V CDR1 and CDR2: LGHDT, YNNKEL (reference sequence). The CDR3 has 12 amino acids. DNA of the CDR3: TGTGCCAGCAGCGAATCCCGCGGTGGCTACACCTTC. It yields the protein CASSESRGGYTF.

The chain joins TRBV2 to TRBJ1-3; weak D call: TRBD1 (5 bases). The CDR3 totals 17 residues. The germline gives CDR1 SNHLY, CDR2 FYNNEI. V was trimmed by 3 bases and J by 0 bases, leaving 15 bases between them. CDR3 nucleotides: TGTGCCAGCAGTGAGGGGCGGTGGGTGAGCTCTGGAAACACCATATATTTT. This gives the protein CASSEGRWVSSGNTIYF.

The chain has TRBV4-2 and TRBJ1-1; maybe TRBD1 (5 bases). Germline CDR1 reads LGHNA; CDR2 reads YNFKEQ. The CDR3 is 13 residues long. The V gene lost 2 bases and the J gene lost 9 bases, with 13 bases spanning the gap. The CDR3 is CASSQWVGRQAFF. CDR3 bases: TGTGCCAGCAGCCAATGGGTGGGACGTCAAGCTTTCTTT.

This CDR3 is CASSGKGEDTGELFF. In DNA, the CDR3 is TGTGCCAGCAGCGGAAAGGGGGAGGACACCGGGGAGCTGTTTTTT. The chain carries TRBV7-3 and TRBJ2-2; D possibly uses TRBD1 or TRBD2 (6 bases each). The CDR3 contains 15 residues. The V gene lost 5 bases and the J gene lost 3 bases, with 13 bases spanning the gap. Germline loops: CDR1 SGHTA, CDR2 FQGTGA.

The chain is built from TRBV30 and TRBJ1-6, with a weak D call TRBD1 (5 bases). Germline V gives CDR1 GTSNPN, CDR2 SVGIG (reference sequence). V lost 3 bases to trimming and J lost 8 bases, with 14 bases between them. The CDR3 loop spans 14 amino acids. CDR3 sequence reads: CAWRRGTGDSPLHF. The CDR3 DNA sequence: TGTGCCTGGAGACGGGGAACGGGGGATTCACCCCTCCACTTT.

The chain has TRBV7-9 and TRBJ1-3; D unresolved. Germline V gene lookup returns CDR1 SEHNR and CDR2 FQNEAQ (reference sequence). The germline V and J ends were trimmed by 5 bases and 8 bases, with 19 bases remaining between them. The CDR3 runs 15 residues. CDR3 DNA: TGTGCCAGCAGCCCGGACTCGTCACCATGGGACACCATATATTTT. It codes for CASSPDSSPWDTIYF.

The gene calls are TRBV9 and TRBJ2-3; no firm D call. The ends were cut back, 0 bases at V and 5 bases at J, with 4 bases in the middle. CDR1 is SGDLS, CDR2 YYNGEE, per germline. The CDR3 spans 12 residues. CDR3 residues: CASSVAVDTQYF. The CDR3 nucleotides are TGTGCCAGCAGCGTAGCGGTAGATACGCAGTATTTT.

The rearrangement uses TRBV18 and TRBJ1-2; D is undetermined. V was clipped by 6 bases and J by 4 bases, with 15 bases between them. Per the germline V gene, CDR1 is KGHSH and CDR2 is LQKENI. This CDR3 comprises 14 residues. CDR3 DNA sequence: TGTGCCAGCTCCATCGTCCACCGTGGCTATGGCTACACCTTC. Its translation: CASSIVHRGYGYTF.

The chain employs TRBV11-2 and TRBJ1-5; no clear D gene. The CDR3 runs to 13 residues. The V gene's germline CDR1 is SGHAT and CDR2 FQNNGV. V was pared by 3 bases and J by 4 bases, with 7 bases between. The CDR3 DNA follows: TGTGCCAGCAGCTTCTCCCTGAATCAGCCCCAGCATTTT. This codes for CASSFSLNQPQHF.

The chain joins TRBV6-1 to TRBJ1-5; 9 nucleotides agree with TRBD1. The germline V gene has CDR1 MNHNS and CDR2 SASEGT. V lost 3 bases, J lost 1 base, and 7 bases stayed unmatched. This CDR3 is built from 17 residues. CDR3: CASSDFFGQGSNQPQHF. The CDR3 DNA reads TGTGCCAGCAGTGATTTCTTCGGACAGGGGAGCAATCAGCCCCAGCATTTT.

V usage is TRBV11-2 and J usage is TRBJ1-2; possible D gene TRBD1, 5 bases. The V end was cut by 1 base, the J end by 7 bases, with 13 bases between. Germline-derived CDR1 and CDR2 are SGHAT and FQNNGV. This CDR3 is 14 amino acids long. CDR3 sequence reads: CASSLAGLIGGYTF. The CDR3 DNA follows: TGTGCCAGCAGCTTAGCGGGGCTCATTGGTGGCTACACCTTC.

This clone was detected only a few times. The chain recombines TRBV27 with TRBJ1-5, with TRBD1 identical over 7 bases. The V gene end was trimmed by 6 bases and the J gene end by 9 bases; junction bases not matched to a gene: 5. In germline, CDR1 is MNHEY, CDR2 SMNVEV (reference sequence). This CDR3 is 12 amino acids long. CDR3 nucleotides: TGTGCCAGCAGGACAGGGCAAGGGCCCCAGCATTTT. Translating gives CASRTGQGPQHF.

CDR3 protein: CASTLTSGGPADTQYF. The CDR3, as DNA: TGCGCCAGCACCCTGACTAGCGGGGGGCCCGCAGATACGCAGTATTTT. This chain connects TRBV5-1 to TRBJ2-3, with 13 positions matching TRBD2. In germline, CDR1 is SGHRS, CDR2 YFSETQ. V dropped 6 bases and J dropped 4; count of bases not matched to a gene: 8. This CDR3 comprises 16 residues.

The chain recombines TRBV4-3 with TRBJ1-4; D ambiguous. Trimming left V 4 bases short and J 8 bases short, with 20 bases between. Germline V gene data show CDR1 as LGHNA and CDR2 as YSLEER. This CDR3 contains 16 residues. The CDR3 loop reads CASSLHLRAVEEKLFF. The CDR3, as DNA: TGCGCCAGCAGCCTCCATCTAAGGGCGGTTGAGGAAAAACTGTTTTTT.

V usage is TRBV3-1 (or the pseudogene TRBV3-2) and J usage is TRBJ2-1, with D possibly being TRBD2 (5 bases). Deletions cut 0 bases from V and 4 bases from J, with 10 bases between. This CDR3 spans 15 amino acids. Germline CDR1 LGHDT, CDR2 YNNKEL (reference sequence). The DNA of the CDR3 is TGTGCCAGCAGCCAAGATTCGCGGGTATACAATGAGCAGTTCTTC. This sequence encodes CASSQDSRVYNEQFF.